This T cell receptor (beta chain) was identified during a study of PD-1 blockade in classical Hodgkin lymphoma (dated by TCRdb to 2019 to 2021). For context, the study as a whole: Nivolumab dosing was 3 mg/kg intravenously every 2 weeks, continuing until either disease progression or unacceptable toxicity. The study used CyTOF and TCR beta sequencing to define a peripheral blood immune signature of response to PD-1 blockade in classical Hodgkin lymphoma. General conclusions and limits of the study: Trial patients with a complete response had baseline diversity similar to that of newly diagnosed patients, while partial responders and progressors had significantly lower diversity. A significant rise by C4D1 was seen in CD4+ but not CD8+ TCR diversity (p=0.0027 vs p=0.16), with the rise being most apparent in complete responders (p=0.02). Patients starting nivolumab less than 1 year after ASCT had lower diversity and were excluded from later analyses to avoid confounding by immune reconstitution. The study covered only a single clinical trial cohort, and the causes of the repertoire differences, possibly disease activity or prior therapy, were still not defined. Baseline TCR diversity was reported to be lower in newly diagnosed patients than in healthy donors and to be lower still in relapsed/refractory patients.

This clone occurred once. This clone's antigen is unknown. No much larger clone exists at a distance of one base, and base qualities are not known. Including the terminal cysteine and phenylalanine, the CDR3 comprises 12 residues. The retained sequence is limited to the CDR3, 36 bases, with the frame set at the first base. Trimming removed 4 bases from V and 4 bases from J, leaving 6 bases between the germline ends. Taken from the germline V gene, the CDR1 and CDR2 loops are SGHDT and YYEEEE. The label giving this sample's time point can be read as: cycle 2 day 1 (C2D1) of nivolumab. Relapse after autologous stem cell transplantation had occurred in all trial patients, and cohorts A, B and C were distinguished by prior brentuximab vedotin exposure. The trial cohort comprised more than 55 patients with relapsed/refractory classical Hodgkin lymphoma whose best overall responses were complete response, partial response or progressive disease. Single-agent nivolumab was administered to trial patients in the multi-cohort phase II CheckMate 205 trial. An independent review committee assessed best overall response using the 2007 International Working Group response criteria. Trial PBMCs were collected just before the start of nivolumab (C1D1) and during therapy at cycle 2 day 1 and cycle 4 day 1. Peripheral blood was collected in 8 mL Vacutainer Cell Preparation Tubes, from which PBMCs were isolated by centrifugation and then cryopreserved.

Genomic DNA was isolated using the Qiagen DNeasy kit from unsorted PBMCs as well as from negatively selected CD4+ and CD8+ fractions. TCR beta CDR3 regions were amplified by immunoSEQ multiplex PCR using primers annealing to V and J segments. A synthetic immune receptor repertoire was used to minimize amplification bias, and remaining bias was computationally removed after sequencing. The study's processing was this. Custom Python scripts were used to quantify repertoire diversity as the Shannon entropy index. Unsorted, CD4+ and CD8+ repertoires were analyzed separately, except in combined analyses where CD4+ and CD8+ sequences were merged in silico. A clone was considered expanded if an increase in frequency of at least 2-fold after treatment relative to C1D1 was found, and a pseudocount of 0.5 was applied to clones undetected at baseline. Clones with 0 or 1 copy at C1D1 were classified as singleton clones, and clones with 2 or more copies were classified as non-singleton clones. By matching protein sequences in sorted samples from the same patient, clones expanded in unsorted samples were annotated as CD4+, CD8+ or unknown. Diversity changes from C1D1 to C4D1 were tested in paired samples using Wilcoxon tests. TCRdb took over this immuneACCESS table, retaining in-frame rearrangements with V and J assigned. Such tables are incomplete; in checked studies, under half of the missing clones stem from an unresolved V gene, and the remainder is unexplained. V and J calls and clone size are copied from that table; D and trimming were computed from the DNA. The table for this sample lists over 15,000 clones; 65% of them were counted only once. The ten biggest clones cover around 8.3% of the sample.

The sample here was peripheral blood mononuclear cells (PBMCs), taken before the second cycle of nivolumab. The rearrangement combines TRBV5-6 with TRBJ1-5, with no confidently assigned D gene. This clonotype was obtained from a human donor with classical Hodgkin lymphoma. The nucleotide sequence reads TGTGCCAGCAGCCTGAGTAATCAGCCCCAGCATTTT. Translated, this gives CASSLSNQPQHF.